Listed here is a single T cell receptor (beta chain). Its antigen has not been determined. Per-base qualities were not stored, and no clone one base away is much larger. TCRbeta CDR3 regions were amplified from genomic DNA using the immunoSEQ Assay, a bias-controlled multiplex PCR. The source study handled its data this way. Nucleated cell counts per sample were estimated from amplification of reference gene primers within the assay. To quantify the absolute abundance of each unique TCRbeta CDR3 rearrangement, sequence reads were collapsed and filtered. For each sample, productive Simpson clonality was calculated as the square root of Simpson's diversity index over productive rearrangements. As stored in TCRdb, this immuneACCESS dataset retains in-frame rearrangements with V and J assigned. A fraction of the clones does not appear; measured against another copy, unresolved V genes explain less than half of the discrepancy, and the remainder lacks a known reason. V and J calls and clone size are those listed in that table; D and trimming were worked out from the DNA. This sample lists around 130,000 clones; over 75% were detected once. Around 3.2% of the sample comes from the top ten.

These data are taken from a study of blood T cell repertoires in COVID-19 (dated by TCRdb to about 2020). Describing the broader study: Samples covering the acute and convalescent phases of COVID-19 were provided by collaborators in the United States, Italy and Spain. The prospective study material was composed of cDNA or gDNA derived from T cells, B-cell-depleted T cells, or PBMCs. The dataset comprised deeply sampled blood TCRbeta repertoires from subjects exposed to, actively infected with, or recovered from COVID-19. The repertoires were released in a freely available public database intended as a resource for research on the immune response to SARS-CoV-2. Samples were obtained from the ongoing ImmuneRACE study (first 160 participants) and from 1,254 subjects provided by 6 global collaborators. Sample metadata almost always included a de-identified subject ID, COVID-19 status, age in years and sex. Where available, HLA class I and class II types were obtained from metadata supplied by the sample provider rather than from assay-based typing. What the authors observed across the whole study: The amount of clinical and demographic metadata varied by source and participant and was provided uncurated.

For CDR1 and CDR2, the germline V gene lists WSHSY and SAAADI. The CDR3 measures 14 amino acids from cysteine to phenylalanine. Only CDR3 DNA is held: 42 bases, read in frame from base 1. The junction carries 13 bases between V and J, which are trimmed by 5 bases and 5 bases respectively. Each collaborating institution followed its own protocols to collect whole blood in K2EDTA tubes. For TCRbeta analysis, collaborators shipped samples as frozen whole blood, isolated PBMCs, or DNA extracted from either of those sample types. This receptor was obtained from a man aged 45-65 years with acute or convalescent COVID-19. The specimen sequenced was peripheral blood. The chain is assembled from TRBV10-2 and TRBJ2-1, with TRBD1 perhaps the D gene, on 5 matching bases. The CDR3 protein: CASSPRGRDNEQFF. The nucleotide sequence is given as TGCGCCAGCAGTCCAAGGGGCAGAGACAATGAGCAGTTCTTC.